This TCR beta chain was sequenced in a study of blood T cells in healthy people across ages. Study results and caveats: A roughly linear age-dependent decrease characterized TCR beta diversity per million T cells. Higher diversity and more naive CD4+ cells were features of long-lived donors, compared to aged donors.

With 4 bases removed from V and 0 bases from J, the gap between germline ends came to 13 bases. The CDR3 consists of 15 residues. Germline CDR1 WSHSY, CDR2 SAAADI. Comments on this clonotype: Antigen unknown.

The authors drew around 11 milliliters of peripheral blood from each donor. Combining a sample-barcoded 5' primer with a J-beta primer mix, a second PCR ran for roughly 7 to 12 cycles. TCRdb used MiXCR to reprocess the 5' RACE reads, holding one entry per CDR3 protein. Among about 770,000 distinct CDR3 sequences listed, approximately 48% were seen once. The rearrangement joins TRBV10-2 to TRBJ2-7; no reliable D call. This receptor was taken from a man aged 55 to 69 in good health. Sequencing was performed on blood. This CDR3 reads CASSVLAEVSYEQYF. The CDR3 DNA is TGCGCCAGCAGTGTTTTGGCGGAAGTCTCCTACGAGCAGTACTTC.